What follows are 13 T cell receptor beta chains derived from one specimen sequenced in a study of blood T cell repertoires in COVID-19. Assay used: immunoSEQ multiplex PCR; TCRdb lists only in-frame clones, some missing. Of fewer than 120,000 clones in the sample, around 82% were seen once. The sequenced sample consisted of peripheral blood. The receptors come from a woman aged 60-75 years with acute or convalescent COVID-19.

The chain carries TRBV9 and TRBJ2-5; the D gene is possibly TRBD2 (5 bases). Trimming stripped 2 bases from V and 1 base from J, with 12 bases between. Germline V gene sequence: CDR1 SGDLS, CDR2 YYNGEE. The CDR3 loop spans 15 amino acids. The CDR3 DNA reads TGTGCCAGCAGCGTTGCTGCGGGCCTCCAAGAGACCCAGTACTTC. Amino acids: CASSVAAGLQETQYF. Full variable domain (outside the CDR3, taken from reference TRBV9 and TRBJ2-5): DSGVTQTPKHLITATGQRVTLRCSPRSGDLSVYWYQQSLDQGLQFLIQYYNGEERAKGNILERFSAQQFPDLHSELNLSSLELGDSALYFCASSVAAGLQETQYFGPGTRLLVL.

V gene TRBV2 combines with J gene TRBJ1-2; D perhaps matches TRBD1 (6 bases). CDR1 and CDR2 (germline): SNHLY, FYNNEI. Trimming stripped 4 bases from V and 0 bases from J, with 9 bases between. There are 14 residues in the CDR3. This CDR3 reads CASSGDRTNYGYTF. The CDR3 DNA sequence: TGTGCCAGCAGTGGCGACAGGACTAACTATGGCTACACCTTC.

In nucleotides, the CDR3 is TGTGCCAGCAGTGCCACTAGCGGGGGATTCTACGAGCAGTACTTC. Translated, it gives CASSATSGGFYEQYF. J is TRBJ2-7 and V is TRBV28, with TRBD2 matching 11 bases. There are 15 residues in the CDR3. The germline gives CDR1 MDHEN, CDR2 SYDVKM. V shed 5 bases, J shed 3 bases, and the junction held 6 bases outside the gene matches.

The chain has TRBV10-3 and TRBJ1-2; tentative D call: TRBD1 (6 bases). Trimming removed 2 bases at V and 0 bases at J, with 10 bases between. The CDR3 runs to 15 residues. Germline CDR1 is ENHRY and CDR2 is SYGVKD. The CDR3 bases are TGTGCCATCAGTGAGCTTCGACAGGCTAACTATGGCTACACCTTC. Its protein product is CAISELRQANYGYTF.

The V gene is TRBV11-2, the J gene TRBJ2-5; D is perhaps TRBD1 (7 bases). Deletions cut 4 bases from V and 4 bases from J, with 16 bases between. The CDR3 is 15 amino acids. CDR1 and CDR2 (germline): SGHAT, FQNNGV. The CDR3, as DNA: TGTGCCAGCAGCTCCACCAGGGGGGCGGGAGAGACCCAGTACTTC. Translating gives CASSSTRGAGETQYF.

The CDR3 here is CASRPTAASANSGNTIYF. DNA for the CDR3: TGTGCCAGCAGGCCGACAGCCGCATCAGCCAACTCTGGAAACACCATATATTTT. V usage is TRBV4-2 and J usage is TRBJ1-3, with D possibly matching TRBD1 (5 bases). V gave up 6 bases and J gave up 0 bases, with 21 bases separating them. The CDR3 length is 18 residues. Germline lookup yields CDR1 LGHNA and CDR2 YNFKEQ.

This clone was found a few times. The chain uses TRBV7-9 and TRBJ2-5; 10 nucleotides agree with TRBD2. This CDR3 comprises 15 residues. V gave up 4 bases and J gave up 5 bases; unmatched junction bases: 7. The V gene's germline CDR1 is SEHNR and CDR2 FQNEAQ (reference sequence). CDR3 sequence: CASSSSGGIWETQYF. The CDR3 DNA reads as TGTGCCAGCAGCTCTAGCGGGGGTATTTGGGAGACCCAGTACTTC.

V and J are TRBV2 and TRBJ1-4; D not certain. Germline V CDR1 and CDR2: SNHLY, FYNNEI. The CDR3 runs to 16 residues. Between the trimmed V and J ends, which lost 5 bases and 8 bases, there was a span of 21 bases. The chain's CDR3 is CASSTPGEAVSEKLFF. The DNA of the CDR3 is TGTGCCAGCAGTACCCCCGGGGAGGCTGTTAGCGAAAAACTGTTTTTT.

This rearrangement joins TRBV14 to TRBJ1-1; possible D gene TRBD1, 5 bases. This CDR3 has 15 amino acids. Germline V CDR1 and CDR2: SGHDN, FVKESK. V was trimmed by 2 bases and J by 6 bases, leaving 16 bases between them. The CDR3 here is CASSQIRGGTAEAFF. CDR3 DNA: TGTGCCAGCAGCCAAATCCGGGGAGGGACCGCTGAAGCTTTCTTT.

CDR3 bases: TGTGCCAGCTCACCCGACAGGGCGGAATACAATGAGCAGTTCTTC. Translating gives CASSPDRAEYNEQFF. This chain links TRBV18 with TRBJ2-1; 7 positions match TRBD1. Germline V CDR1 and CDR2: KGHSH, LQKENI. With 3 bases clipped from V and 4 bases from J, the junction kept 6 bases outside the gene matches. CDR3 length: 15 amino acids.

The chain links TRBV7-9 to TRBJ1-4, with D maybe TRBD1 (6 bases). Germline V CDR1 and CDR2: SEHNR, FQNEAQ (reference sequence). V lost 2 bases to trimming and J lost 6 bases, with 16 bases between them. The CDR3 extends over 16 amino acids. The CDR3 DNA reads TGTGCCAGCAGCTTATCTCCCGGGACATCCCATGAAAAACTGTTTTTT. Protein sequence: CASSLSPGTSHEKLFF.

The rearrangement links TRBV13 to TRBJ1-3, with D tentatively TRBD1 (6 bases). The CDR3 covers 12 residues. The germline V and J ends were trimmed by 11 bases and 8 bases, with 16 bases remaining between them. Looked up from germline, CDR1 is PRHDT and CDR2 is FYEKMQ (reference sequence). In nucleotides, the CDR3 is TGTGCCGCCAATTCCAGGGGAGACACCATATATTTT. Protein sequence: CAANSRGDTIYF.

The chain combines TRBV27 with TRBJ2-4, with D unresolved. The ends were cut back, 6 bases at V and 4 bases at J, with 19 bases in the middle. CDR1 MNHEY and CDR2 SMNVEV come from the germline V gene (reference sequence). The CDR3 is made up of 16 amino acids. CDR3 sequence reads: CASRSRSLVGKNIQYF. The CDR3 DNA reads as TGTGCCAGCAGGTCCCGGAGTCTGGTTGGGAAAAACATTCAGTACTTC.